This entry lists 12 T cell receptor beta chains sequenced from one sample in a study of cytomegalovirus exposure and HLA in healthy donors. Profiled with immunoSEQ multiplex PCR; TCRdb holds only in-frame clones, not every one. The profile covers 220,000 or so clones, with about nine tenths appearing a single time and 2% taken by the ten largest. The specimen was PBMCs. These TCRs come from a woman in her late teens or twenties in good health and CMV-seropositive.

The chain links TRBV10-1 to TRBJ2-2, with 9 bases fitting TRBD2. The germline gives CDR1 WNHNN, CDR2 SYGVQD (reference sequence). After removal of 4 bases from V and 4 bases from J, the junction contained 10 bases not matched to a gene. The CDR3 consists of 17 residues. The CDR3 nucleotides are TGCGCCAGCAGTGGATCCGGCGGGAGGGGGCCCACCGGGGAGCTGTTTTTT. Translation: CASSGSGGRGPTGELFF.

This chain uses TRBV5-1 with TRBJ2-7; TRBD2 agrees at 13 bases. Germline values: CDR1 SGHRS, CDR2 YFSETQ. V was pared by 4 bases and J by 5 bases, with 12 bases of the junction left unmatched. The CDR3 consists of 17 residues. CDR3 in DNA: TGCGCCAGCAGCCCTACAGTACTAGCGGGAGGGCCCGACGAGCAGTACTTC. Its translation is CASSPTVLAGGPDEQYF.

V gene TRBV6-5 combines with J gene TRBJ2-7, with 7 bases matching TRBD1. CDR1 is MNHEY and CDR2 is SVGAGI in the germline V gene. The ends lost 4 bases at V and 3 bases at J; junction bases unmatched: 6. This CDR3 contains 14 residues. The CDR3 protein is CASSFTGTDYEQYF. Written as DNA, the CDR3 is TGTGCCAGCAGTTTCACCGGGACAGACTACGAGCAGTACTTC.

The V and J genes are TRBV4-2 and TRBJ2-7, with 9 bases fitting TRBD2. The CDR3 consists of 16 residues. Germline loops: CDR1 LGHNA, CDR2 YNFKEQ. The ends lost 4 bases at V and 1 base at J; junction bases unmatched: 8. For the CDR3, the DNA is TGTGCCAGCAGCCTCCCCGCGACTAGCGGTTCCTACGAGCAGTACTTC. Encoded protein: CASSLPATSGSYEQYF.

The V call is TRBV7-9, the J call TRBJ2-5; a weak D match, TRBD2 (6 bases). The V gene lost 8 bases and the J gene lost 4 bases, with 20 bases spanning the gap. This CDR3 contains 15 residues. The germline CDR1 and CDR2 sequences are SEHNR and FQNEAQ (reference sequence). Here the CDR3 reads CASVPGTAVGETQYF. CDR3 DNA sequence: TGTGCCAGCGTCCCAGGGACTGCCGTAGGAGAGACCCAGTACTTC. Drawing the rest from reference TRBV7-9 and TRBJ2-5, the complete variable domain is DTGVSQNPRHKITKRGQNVTFRCDPISEHNRLYWYRQTLGQGPEFLTYFQNEAQLEKSRLLSDRFSAERPKGSFSTLEIQRTEQGDSAMYLCASVPGTAVGETQYFGPGTRLLVL.

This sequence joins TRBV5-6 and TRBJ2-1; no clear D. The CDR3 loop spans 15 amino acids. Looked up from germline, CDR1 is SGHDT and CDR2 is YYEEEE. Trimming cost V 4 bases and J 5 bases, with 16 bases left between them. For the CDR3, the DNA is TGTGCCAGCAGCCATTACAGTACCGGTGACAATGAGCAGTTCTTC. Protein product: CASSHYSTGDNEQFF.

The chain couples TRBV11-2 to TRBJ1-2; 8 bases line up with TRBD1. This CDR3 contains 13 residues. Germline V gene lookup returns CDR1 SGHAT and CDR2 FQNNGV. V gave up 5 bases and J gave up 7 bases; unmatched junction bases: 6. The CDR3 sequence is CASSPTGVVGYTF. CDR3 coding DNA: TGTGCCAGCAGCCCGACAGGGGTGGTTGGCTACACCTTC.

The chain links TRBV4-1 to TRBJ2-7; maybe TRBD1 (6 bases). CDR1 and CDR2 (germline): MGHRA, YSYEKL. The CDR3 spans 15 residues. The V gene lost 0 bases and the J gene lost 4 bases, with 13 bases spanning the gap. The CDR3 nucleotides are TGCGCCAGCAGCCAAGAAACAGGGTTTGGGTACGAGCAGTACTTC. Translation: CASSQETGFGYEQYF.

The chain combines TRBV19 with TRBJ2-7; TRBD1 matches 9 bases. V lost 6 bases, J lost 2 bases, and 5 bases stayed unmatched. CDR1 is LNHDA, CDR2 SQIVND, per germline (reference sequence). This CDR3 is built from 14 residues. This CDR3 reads CASSPGTGPYEQYF. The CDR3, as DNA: TGTGCCAGTAGCCCCGGGACAGGGCCCTACGAGCAGTACTTC.

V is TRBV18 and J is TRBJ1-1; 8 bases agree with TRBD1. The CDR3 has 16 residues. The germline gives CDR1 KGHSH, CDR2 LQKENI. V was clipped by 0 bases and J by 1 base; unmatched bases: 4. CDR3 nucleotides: TGTGCCAGCTCACCACCGGACAGGGCGGGGAACACTGAAGCTTTCTTT. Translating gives CASSPPDRAGNTEAFF.

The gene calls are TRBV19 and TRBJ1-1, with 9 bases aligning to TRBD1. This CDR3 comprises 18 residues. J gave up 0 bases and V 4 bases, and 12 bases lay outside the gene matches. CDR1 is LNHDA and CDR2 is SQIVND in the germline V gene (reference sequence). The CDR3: CASSTPVWTGDMNTEAFF. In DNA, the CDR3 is TGTGCCAGTAGTACACCGGTCTGGACAGGGGACATGAACACTGAAGCTTTCTTT.

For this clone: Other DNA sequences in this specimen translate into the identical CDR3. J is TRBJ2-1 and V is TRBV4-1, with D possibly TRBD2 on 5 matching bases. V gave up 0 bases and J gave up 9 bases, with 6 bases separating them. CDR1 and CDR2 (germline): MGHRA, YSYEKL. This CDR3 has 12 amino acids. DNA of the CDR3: TGCGCCAGCAGCCAAGATGGAGGTGAGCAGTTCTTC. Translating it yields CASSQDGGEQFF.